Reported below is one TCR beta chain. The antigen remains unidentified. The sample belongs to a study of cytomegalovirus exposure and HLA in healthy donors. Findings and caveats of the study: According to the study, roughly 160 TCR beta chains were cytomegalovirus-associated. Sequencing had likely introduced a cluster of highly shared sequence variants as an artifact. Earlier analysis looked at TCR beta V segments, and most were productive about 87% or about 30% of the time.

V gave up 8 bases and J gave up 3 bases, with 10 bases separating them. This CDR3 comprises 11 residues. Per germline, CDR1 DFQATT and CDR2 SNEGSKA (reference sequence). Primers for the PCR totalled 60 Vbeta and 13 Jbeta. TCRdb's table, derived via immunoSEQ multiplex PCR, lists solely in-frame clones and lacks some. The table shows 150,000 to 250,000 clones, with roughly four fifths occurring only once. This sequence joins TRBV20-1 and TRBJ1-2; D gene uncertain. The source is a young man in good health and CMV-seronegative. The specimen was PBMCs. The CDR3 region is CSPPGYYGYTF. The CDR3 DNA is TGCAGTCCCCCGGGGTACTATGGCTACACCTTC.